Below, 18 T cell receptor beta chains from the same sample are listed, as sequenced in a study of T cell responses to AZD1222 COVID-19 vaccine. Sequencing was performed with immunoSEQ multiplex PCR; in TCRdb, only in-frame clones are kept and a portion is missing. The table includes 85,000 to 130,000 clones, around 91% detected once. This material consisted of peripheral blood, taken 28 days after the second AZD1222 dose. These receptors were taken from an adult who received the AZD1222 COVID-19 vaccine.

The V gene is TRBV3-1 (or the pseudogene TRBV3-2), the J gene TRBJ1-3; D remains ambiguous. CDR3 length: 12 amino acids. Between the trimmed V and J ends, which lost 1 base and 4 bases, there was a span of 2 bases. Germline CDR1 reads LGHDT; CDR2 reads YNNKEL (reference sequence). CDR3 protein: CASSQAGNTIYF. In nucleotides, the CDR3 is TGTGCCAGCAGCCAAGCAGGAAACACCATATATTTT.

This chain uses TRBV25-1 with TRBJ1-4, with a possible D match to TRBD1 (5 bases). CDR1 is MGHDK, CDR2 SYGVNS, per germline. Trimming cost V 8 bases and J 7 bases, with 14 bases left between them. The CDR3 covers 13 residues. CDR3 nucleotides: TGTGCCAGCCTGGGGCCTCGTGGTGAAAAACTGTTTTTT. Its protein is CASLGPRGEKLFF.

This rearrangement joins TRBV28 to TRBJ2-1; D ambiguous. The V gene lost 4 bases and the J gene lost 13 bases, with 11 bases spanning the gap. Germline CDR1 reads MDHEN; CDR2 reads SYDVKM. The CDR3 spans 11 residues. CDR3 region: CASSSGSPQFF. The CDR3 nucleotides are TGTGCCAGCAGTTCCGGCAGTCCCCAGTTCTTC.

This clone was seen just once. The chain has TRBV7-2 and TRBJ1-1; tentative D call: TRBD1 (6 bases). Germline V gene sequence: CDR1 SGHTA, CDR2 FQGNSA. CDR3 size: 16 residues. V lost 5 bases and J lost 6, with 22 bases in between. CDR3 DNA: TGTGCCAGCAGCAGTTCGCCCCTTGGGGGGCTCGCTGAAGCTTTCTTT. It codes for CASSSSPLGGLAEAFF.

The chain is built from TRBV18 and TRBJ2-7; TRBD1 matches at 11 bases. The germline gives CDR1 KGHSH, CDR2 LQKENI. J was trimmed by 4 bases and V by 3 bases; bases with no gene match: 5. The CDR3 is made up of 15 amino acids. CDR3: CASSPGTGGRYEQYF. DNA of the CDR3: TGTGCCAGCTCACCCGGGACAGGGGGAAGGTACGAGCAGTACTTC.

This sequence joins TRBV19 and TRBJ2-3; 7 nucleotides agree with TRBD1. Germline values: CDR1 LNHDA, CDR2 SQIVND (reference sequence). V was clipped by 6 bases and J by 1 base; unmatched bases: 7. The CDR3 covers 15 residues. CDR3 protein: CASRRGQDRTDTQYF. CDR3 DNA: TGTGCCAGTAGAAGAGGACAGGACCGCACAGATACGCAGTATTTT.

The CDR3 protein is CASRLAGTGELFF. Written as DNA, the CDR3 is TGTGCCAGCAGGTTGGCGGGCACCGGGGAGCTGTTTTTT. The chain recombines TRBV2 with TRBJ2-2, with a tentative D call TRBD2 (5 bases). Trimming stripped 6 bases from V and 4 bases from J, with 9 bases between. Germline V CDR1 and CDR2: SNHLY, FYNNEI. This CDR3 has 13 residues.

This chain uses TRBV27 with TRBJ2-7; TRBD1 matches 10 bases. The CDR3 is made up of 14 amino acids. J lost 3 bases, V lost 5 bases, and 4 bases had no gene match. CDR1 and CDR2 (germline): MNHEY, SMNVEV (reference sequence). The CDR3 reads CASSRDRGNYEQYF. CDR3 bases: TGTGCCAGCAGTCGGGACAGGGGAAACTACGAGCAGTACTTC.

The CDR3 coding sequence is TGTGCCAGCAGTCGAAGGACAGACTCTGGAAACACCATATATTTT. It codes for CASSRRTDSGNTIYF. This chain joins TRBV6-2 or TRBV6-3 and TRBJ1-3, with D tentatively TRBD1 (6 bases). Trimming took 5 bases from V and 0 from J, leaving 11 bases between them. The CDR3 has 15 residues. Germline V gives CDR1 MNHEY, CDR2 SVGEGT.

The chain carries TRBV19 and TRBJ2-7; D is ambiguous. The germline CDR1 and CDR2 sequences are LNHDA and SQIVND (reference sequence). The V end was cut by 8 bases, the J end by 2 bases, with 16 bases between. This CDR3 is built from 14 residues. CDR3 bases: TGTGCCAGTTCCCTTATGGGGATCACCTACGAGCAGTACTTC. Protein: CASSLMGITYEQYF.

The chain is built from TRBV19 and TRBJ1-5; D may be TRBD1 (6 bases). This CDR3 has 12 residues. The germline V gene encodes CDR1 LNHDA and CDR2 SQIVND (reference sequence). The germline V and J ends were trimmed by 8 bases and 4 bases, with 9 bases remaining between them. The DNA of the CDR3 is TGTGCCAGTGGACAGCGTAATCAGCCCCAGCATTTT. Translation: CASGQRNQPQHF.

V and J are TRBV2 and TRBJ1-5, with a weak D call TRBD1 (6 bases). The CDR3 is 15 amino acids. V gave up 4 bases and J gave up 3 bases, with 13 bases separating them. Germline V gene sequence: CDR1 SNHLY, CDR2 FYNNEI. The CDR3 reads CASSGQGYNNQPQHF. The CDR3 region has the DNA TGTGCCAGCAGTGGTCAGGGGTATAACAATCAGCCCCAGCATTTT.

This chain joins TRBV27 and TRBJ2-7; D is undetermined. This CDR3 is built from 15 residues. Germline CDR1 reads MNHEY; CDR2 reads SMNVEV (reference sequence). The V and J ends lost 5 bases and 0 bases respectively, with 14 bases between them. The CDR3 protein is CASSAPGQSSYEQYF. CDR3 nucleotides: TGTGCCAGCAGTGCCCCCGGGCAAAGCTCCTACGAGCAGTACTTC.

V is TRBV7-3 and J is TRBJ2-1; D perhaps matches TRBD2 (7 bases). This CDR3 has 16 residues. Trimming removed 5 bases from V and 7 bases from J, with 21 bases in between. Germline V lookup: CDR1 SGHTA, CDR2 FQGTGA. The CDR3 sequence is CASSARNGGPVNEQFF. For the CDR3, the DNA is TGTGCCAGCAGCGCCCGAAACGGGGGGCCTGTGAATGAGCAGTTCTTC. Complete variable domain (other parts from reference TRBV7-3 and TRBJ2-1): GAGVSQTPSNKVTEKGKYVELRCDPISGHTALYWYRQSLGQGPEFLIYFQGTGAADDSGLPNDRFFAVRPEGSVSTLKIQRTERGDSAVYLCASSARNGGPVNEQFFGPGTRLTVL.

The chain carries TRBV6-2 or TRBV6-3 and TRBJ2-1; TRBD2 matches 8 bases. The CDR3 consists of 14 residues. Per germline, CDR1 MNHEY and CDR2 SVGEGT. The V gene end was trimmed by 2 bases and the J gene end by 7 bases; junction bases not matched to a gene: 4. The CDR3 nucleotides read TGTGCCAGCAGTTACGGCGGGGGGACGAATGAGCAGTTCTTC. It encodes CASSYGGGTNEQFF.

The rearrangement joins TRBV27 to TRBJ1-4; D is ambiguous. CDR1 is MNHEY, CDR2 SMNVEV, per germline (reference sequence). Trimming stripped 3 bases from V and 7 bases from J, with 9 bases between. This CDR3 has 13 amino acids. CDR3 bases: TGTGCCAGCAGTTTCACACGGAGTGAAAAACTGTTTTTT. Its protein is CASSFTRSEKLFF.

This chain joins TRBV9 and TRBJ2-1, with 7 positions matching TRBD2. V gave up 7 bases and J gave up 3 bases; unmatched junction bases: 7. The CDR3 has 14 amino acids. Germline V gene data show CDR1 as SGDLS and CDR2 as YYNGEE. The CDR3 reads CASSSSGFYNEQFF. CDR3 DNA: TGTGCCAGCTCGTCTAGCGGATTCTACAATGAGCAGTTCTTC.

In its sample, this clone was seen once. V usage is TRBV19 and J usage is TRBJ2-1; TRBD2 is a possible D gene (5 bases). CDR1 LNHDA and CDR2 SQIVND come from the germline V gene (reference sequence). Deletions cut 6 bases from V and 9 bases from J, with 12 bases between. This CDR3 is built from 12 residues. The CDR3 loop reads CASSSGSTEQFF. CDR3 bases: TGTGCCAGTAGCAGCGGATCGACTGAGCAGTTCTTC.